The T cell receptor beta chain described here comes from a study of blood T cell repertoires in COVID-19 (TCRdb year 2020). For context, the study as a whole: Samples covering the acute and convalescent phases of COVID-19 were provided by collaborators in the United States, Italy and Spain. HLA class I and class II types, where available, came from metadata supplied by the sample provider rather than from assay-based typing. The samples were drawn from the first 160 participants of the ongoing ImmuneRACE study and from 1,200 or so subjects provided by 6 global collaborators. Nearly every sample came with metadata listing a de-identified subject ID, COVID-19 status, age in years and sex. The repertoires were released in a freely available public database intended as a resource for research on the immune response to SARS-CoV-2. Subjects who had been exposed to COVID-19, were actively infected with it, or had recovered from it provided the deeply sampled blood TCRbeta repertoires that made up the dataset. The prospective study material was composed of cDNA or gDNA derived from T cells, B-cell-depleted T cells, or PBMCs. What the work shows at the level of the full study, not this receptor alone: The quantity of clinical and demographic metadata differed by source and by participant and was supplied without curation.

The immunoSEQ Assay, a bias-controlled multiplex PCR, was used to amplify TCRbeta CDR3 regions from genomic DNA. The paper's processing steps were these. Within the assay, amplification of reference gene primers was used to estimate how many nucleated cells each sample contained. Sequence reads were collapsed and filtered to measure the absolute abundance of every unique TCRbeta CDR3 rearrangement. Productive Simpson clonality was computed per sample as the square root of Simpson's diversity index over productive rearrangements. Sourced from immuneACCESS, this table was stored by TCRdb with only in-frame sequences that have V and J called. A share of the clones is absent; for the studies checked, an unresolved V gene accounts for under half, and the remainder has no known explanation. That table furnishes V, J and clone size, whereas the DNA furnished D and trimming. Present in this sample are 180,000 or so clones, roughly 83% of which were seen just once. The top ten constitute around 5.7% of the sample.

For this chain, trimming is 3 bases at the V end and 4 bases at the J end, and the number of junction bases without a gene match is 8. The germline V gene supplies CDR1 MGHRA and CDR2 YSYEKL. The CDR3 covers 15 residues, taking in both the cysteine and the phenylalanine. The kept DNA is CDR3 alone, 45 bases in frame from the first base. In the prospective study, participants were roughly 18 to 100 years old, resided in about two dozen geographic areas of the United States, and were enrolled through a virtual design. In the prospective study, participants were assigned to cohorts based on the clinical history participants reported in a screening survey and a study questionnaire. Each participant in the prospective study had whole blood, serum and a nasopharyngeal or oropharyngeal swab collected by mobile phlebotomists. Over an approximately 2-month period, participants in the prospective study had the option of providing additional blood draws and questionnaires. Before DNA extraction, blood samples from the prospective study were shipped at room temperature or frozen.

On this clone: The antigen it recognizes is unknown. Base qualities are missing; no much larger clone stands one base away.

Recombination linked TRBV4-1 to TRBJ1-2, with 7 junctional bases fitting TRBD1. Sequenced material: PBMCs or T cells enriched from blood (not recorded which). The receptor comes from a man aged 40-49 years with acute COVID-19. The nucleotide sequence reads TGCGCCAGCAGCCAGGGCCGGGACAGCAGCTATGGCTACACCTTC. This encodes CASSQGRDSSYGYTF.